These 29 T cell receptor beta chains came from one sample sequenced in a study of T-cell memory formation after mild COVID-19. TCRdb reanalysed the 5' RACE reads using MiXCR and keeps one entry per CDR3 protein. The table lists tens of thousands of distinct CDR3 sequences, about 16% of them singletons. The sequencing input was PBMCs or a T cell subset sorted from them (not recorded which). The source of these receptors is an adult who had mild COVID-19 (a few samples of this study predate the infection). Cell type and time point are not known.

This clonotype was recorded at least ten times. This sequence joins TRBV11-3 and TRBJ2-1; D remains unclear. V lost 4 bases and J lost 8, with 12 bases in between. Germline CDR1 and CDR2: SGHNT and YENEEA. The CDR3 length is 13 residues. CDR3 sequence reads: CASSSVYGDEQFF. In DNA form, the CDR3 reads TGTGCCAGCAGCTCAGTATATGGCGATGAGCAGTTCTTC.

The CDR3 coding sequence is TGTGCCACCAGCAGAGATCGGACCGGGACAGGGGGTGGAAACACCATATATTTT. Translating gives CATSRDRTGTGGGNTIYF. The chain combines TRBV15 with TRBJ1-3; 11 nucleotides align to TRBD1. The junction had 7 bases not matched to a gene; V was cut back by 0 bases and J by 3 bases. Germline lookup yields CDR1 LNHNV and CDR2 YYDKDF (reference sequence). The CDR3 is 18 amino acids.

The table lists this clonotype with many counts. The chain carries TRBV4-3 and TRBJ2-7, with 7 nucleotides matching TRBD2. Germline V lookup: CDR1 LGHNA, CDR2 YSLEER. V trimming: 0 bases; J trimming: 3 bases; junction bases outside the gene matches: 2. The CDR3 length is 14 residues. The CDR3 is CASSQDPSGYEQYF. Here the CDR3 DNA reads TGCGCCAGCAGCCAAGATCCTAGCGGCTACGAGCAGTACTTC.

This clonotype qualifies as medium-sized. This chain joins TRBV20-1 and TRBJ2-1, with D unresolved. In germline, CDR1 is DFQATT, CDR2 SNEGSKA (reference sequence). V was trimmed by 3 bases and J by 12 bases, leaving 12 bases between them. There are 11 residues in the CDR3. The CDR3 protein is CSASPQERQFF. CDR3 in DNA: TGCAGTGCTAGTCCCCAGGAGCGGCAGTTCTTC.

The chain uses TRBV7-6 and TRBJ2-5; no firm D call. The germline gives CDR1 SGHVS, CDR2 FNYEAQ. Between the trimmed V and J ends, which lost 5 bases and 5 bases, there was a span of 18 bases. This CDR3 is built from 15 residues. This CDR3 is CASSPRTVDIETQYF. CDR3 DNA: TGTGCCAGCAGCCCCCGGACCGTTGACATTGAGACCCAGTACTTC.

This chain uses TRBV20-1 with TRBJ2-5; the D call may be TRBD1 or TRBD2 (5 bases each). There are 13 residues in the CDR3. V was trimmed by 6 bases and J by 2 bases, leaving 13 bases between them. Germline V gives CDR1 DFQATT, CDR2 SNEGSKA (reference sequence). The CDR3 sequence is CSAQTEGQETQYF. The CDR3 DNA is TGCAGTGCCCAGACAGAGGGTCAAGAGACCCAGTACTTC.

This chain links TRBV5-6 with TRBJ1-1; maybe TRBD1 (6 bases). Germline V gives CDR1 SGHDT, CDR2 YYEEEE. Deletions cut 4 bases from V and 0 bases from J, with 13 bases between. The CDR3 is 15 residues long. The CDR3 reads CASSARQDLNTEAFF. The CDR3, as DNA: TGTGCCAGCAGCGCGCGACAGGACCTGAACACTGAAGCTTTCTTT.

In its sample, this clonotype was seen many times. The CDR3 nucleotides are TGTGCCAGCAGCCCGTATAGCGGGGCCTACTCCTACAATGAGCAGTTCTTC. Translated: CASSPYSGAYSYNEQFF. The chain couples TRBV14 to TRBJ2-1; 8 bases line up with TRBD2. V trimming: 4 bases; J trimming: 0 bases; junction bases outside the gene matches: 8. Germline V gives CDR1 SGHDN, CDR2 FVKESK. The CDR3 runs 17 residues.

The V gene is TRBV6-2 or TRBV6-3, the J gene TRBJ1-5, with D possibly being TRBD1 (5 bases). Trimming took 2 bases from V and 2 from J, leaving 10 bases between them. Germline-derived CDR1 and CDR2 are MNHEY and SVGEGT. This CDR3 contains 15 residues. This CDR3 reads CASSYRDLGNQPQHF. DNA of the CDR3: TGTGCCAGCAGTTACAGGGACTTAGGCAATCAGCCCCAGCATTTT.

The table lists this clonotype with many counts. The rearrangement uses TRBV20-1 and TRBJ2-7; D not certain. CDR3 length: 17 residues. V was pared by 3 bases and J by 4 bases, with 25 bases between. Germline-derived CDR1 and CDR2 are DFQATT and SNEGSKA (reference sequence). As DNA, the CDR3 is TGCAGTGCTAGTCTCTTAGCTAAGACCCAGACCATATACGAGCAGTACTTC. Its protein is CSASLLAKTQTIYEQYF.

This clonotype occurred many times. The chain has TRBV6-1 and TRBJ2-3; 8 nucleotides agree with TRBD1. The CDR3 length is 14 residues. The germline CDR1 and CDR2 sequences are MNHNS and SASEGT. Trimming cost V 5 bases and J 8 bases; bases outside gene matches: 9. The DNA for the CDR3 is TGTGCCAGCAGTTGGGGACAGGAGCCCCCTACGCAGTATTTT. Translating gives CASSWGQEPPTQYF.

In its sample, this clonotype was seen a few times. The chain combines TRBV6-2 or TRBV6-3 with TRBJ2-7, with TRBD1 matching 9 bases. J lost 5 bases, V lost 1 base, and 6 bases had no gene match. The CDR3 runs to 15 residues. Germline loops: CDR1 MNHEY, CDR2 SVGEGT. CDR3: CASSYYGQGYDEQYF. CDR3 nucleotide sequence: TGTGCCAGCAGTTACTATGGACAGGGGTACGACGAGCAGTACTTC.

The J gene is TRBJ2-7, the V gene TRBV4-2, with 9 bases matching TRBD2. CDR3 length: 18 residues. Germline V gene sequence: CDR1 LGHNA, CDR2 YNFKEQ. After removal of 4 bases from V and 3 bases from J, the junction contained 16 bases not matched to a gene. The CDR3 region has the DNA TGTGCCAGCAGCCTAGCGGAGACTAGCGGCTCGACATACTACGAGCAGTACTTC. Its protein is CASSLAETSGSTYYEQYF.

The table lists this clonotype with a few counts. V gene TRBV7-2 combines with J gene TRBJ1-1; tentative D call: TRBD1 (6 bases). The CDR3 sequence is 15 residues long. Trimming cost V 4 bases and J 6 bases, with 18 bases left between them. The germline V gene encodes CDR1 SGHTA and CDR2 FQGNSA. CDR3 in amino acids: CASSSTQGVSAEAFF. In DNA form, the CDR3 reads TGTGCCAGCAGCTCCACACAGGGCGTTAGTGCTGAAGCTTTCTTT.

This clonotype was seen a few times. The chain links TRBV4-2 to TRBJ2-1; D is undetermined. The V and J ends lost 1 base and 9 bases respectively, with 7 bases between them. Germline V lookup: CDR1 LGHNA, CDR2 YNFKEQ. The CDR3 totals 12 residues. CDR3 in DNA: TGTGCCAGCAGCCAAGCTGAGATTGAGCAGTTCTTC. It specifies CASSQAEIEQFF.

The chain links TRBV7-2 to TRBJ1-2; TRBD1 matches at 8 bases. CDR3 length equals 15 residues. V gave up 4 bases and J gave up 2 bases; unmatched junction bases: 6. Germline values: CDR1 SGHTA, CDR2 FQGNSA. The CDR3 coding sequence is TGTGCCAGCAGCTCAATCGGGACAGGCAACTATGGCTACACCTTC. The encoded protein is CASSSIGTGNYGYTF.

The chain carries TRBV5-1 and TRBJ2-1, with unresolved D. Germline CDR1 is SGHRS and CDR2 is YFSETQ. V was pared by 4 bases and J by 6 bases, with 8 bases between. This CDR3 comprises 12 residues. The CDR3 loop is CASSPYTNEQFF. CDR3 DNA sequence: TGCGCCAGCAGCCCTTACACCAATGAGCAGTTCTTC.

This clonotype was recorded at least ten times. The CDR3 is CATRQNYNYGYTF. CDR3 nucleotides: TGTGCCACCCGACAGAATTACAACTATGGCTACACCTTC. V is TRBV19 and J is TRBJ1-2, with D tentatively TRBD1 (5 bases). The CDR3 spans 13 residues. With 10 bases removed from V and 2 bases from J, the gap between germline ends came to 14 bases. Germline V lookup: CDR1 LNHDA, CDR2 SQIVND (reference sequence).

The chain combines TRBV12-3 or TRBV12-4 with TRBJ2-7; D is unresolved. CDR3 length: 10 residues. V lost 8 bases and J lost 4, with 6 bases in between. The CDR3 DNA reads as TGTGCCAGCCCCTTGTACGAGCAGTACTTC. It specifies CASPLYEQYF.

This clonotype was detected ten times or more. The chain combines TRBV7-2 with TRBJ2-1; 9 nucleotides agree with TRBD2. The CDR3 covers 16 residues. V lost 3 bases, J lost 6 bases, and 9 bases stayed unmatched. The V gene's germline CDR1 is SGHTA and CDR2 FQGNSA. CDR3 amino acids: CASSLGVAGAGNEQFF. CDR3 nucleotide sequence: TGTGCCAGCAGCTTGGGGGTAGCGGGAGCGGGCAATGAGCAGTTCTTC.

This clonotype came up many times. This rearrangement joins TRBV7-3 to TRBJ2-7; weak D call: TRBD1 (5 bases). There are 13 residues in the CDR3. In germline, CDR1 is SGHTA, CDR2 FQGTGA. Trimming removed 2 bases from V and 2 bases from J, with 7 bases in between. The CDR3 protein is CASSLQGPYEQYF. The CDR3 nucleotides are TGTGCCAGCAGCTTACAGGGTCCCTACGAGCAGTACTTC.

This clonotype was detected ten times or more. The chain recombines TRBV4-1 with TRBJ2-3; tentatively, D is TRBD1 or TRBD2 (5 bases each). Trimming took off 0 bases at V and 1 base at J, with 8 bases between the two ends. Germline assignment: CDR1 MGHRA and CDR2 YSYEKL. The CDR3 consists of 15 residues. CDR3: CASSQDGTRTDTQYF. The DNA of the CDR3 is TGCGCCAGCAGCCAAGATGGGACCCGCACAGATACGCAGTATTTT.

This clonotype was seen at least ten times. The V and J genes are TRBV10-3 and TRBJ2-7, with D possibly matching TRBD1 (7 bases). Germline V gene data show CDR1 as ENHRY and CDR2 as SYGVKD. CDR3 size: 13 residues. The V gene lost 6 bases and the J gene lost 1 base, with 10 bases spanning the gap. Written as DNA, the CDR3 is TGTGCCATCAGGGCGGGACAGTCCTACGAGCAGTACTTC. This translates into CAIRAGQSYEQYF.

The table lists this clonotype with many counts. The CDR3 reads CASTRDSNQPQHF. The CDR3 nucleotides read TGTGCCAGCACCAGGGACAGCAATCAGCCCCAGCATTTT. The chain is built from TRBV12-3 or TRBV12-4 and TRBJ1-5; possibly TRBD1 for D (5 bases). The V end was cut by 7 bases, the J end by 1 base, with 8 bases between. The CDR3 extends over 13 amino acids.

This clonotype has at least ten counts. Here the CDR3 reads CASGPQAATGELFF. DNA of the CDR3: TGTGCCAGCGGCCCCCAGGCGGCCACCGGGGAGCTGTTTTTT. This chain joins TRBV5-5 and TRBJ2-2; D is undetermined. The CDR3 is 14 amino acids. V was trimmed by 7 bases and J by 4 bases, leaving 14 bases between them. Germline V gene sequence: CDR1 SGHKS, CDR2 YYEKEE (reference sequence).

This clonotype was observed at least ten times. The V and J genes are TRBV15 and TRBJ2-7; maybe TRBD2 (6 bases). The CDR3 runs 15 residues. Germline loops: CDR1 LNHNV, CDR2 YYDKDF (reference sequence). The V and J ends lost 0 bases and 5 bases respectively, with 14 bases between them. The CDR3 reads CATSRDRGDSHEQYF. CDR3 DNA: TGTGCCACCAGCAGAGATCGCGGGGATTCCCACGAGCAGTACTTC.

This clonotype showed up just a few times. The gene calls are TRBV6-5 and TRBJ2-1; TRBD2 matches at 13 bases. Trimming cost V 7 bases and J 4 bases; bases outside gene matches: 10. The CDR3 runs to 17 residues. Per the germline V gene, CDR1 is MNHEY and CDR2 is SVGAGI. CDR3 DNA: TGTGCCAGCATTGACCAACTAGCGGGAGGGCCATACAATGAGCAGTTCTTC. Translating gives CASIDQLAGGPYNEQFF.

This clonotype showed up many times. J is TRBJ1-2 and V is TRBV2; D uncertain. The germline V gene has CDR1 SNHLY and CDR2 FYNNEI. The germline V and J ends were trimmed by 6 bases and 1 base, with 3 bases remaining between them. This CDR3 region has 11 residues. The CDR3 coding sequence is TGTGCCAGCAGCCTTAACTATGGCTACACCTTC. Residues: CASSLNYGYTF.

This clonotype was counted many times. CDR3 protein: CATSDSDRAYEQYF. CDR3 in DNA: TGTGCCACCAGTGACTCGGACAGAGCCTACGAGCAGTACTTC. The chain recombines TRBV24-1 with TRBJ2-7; TRBD1 might be the D (6 bases). Germline assignment: CDR1 KGHDR and CDR2 SFDVKD. The CDR3 spans 14 residues. V lost 4 bases, J lost 2 bases, and 11 bases lay in between.